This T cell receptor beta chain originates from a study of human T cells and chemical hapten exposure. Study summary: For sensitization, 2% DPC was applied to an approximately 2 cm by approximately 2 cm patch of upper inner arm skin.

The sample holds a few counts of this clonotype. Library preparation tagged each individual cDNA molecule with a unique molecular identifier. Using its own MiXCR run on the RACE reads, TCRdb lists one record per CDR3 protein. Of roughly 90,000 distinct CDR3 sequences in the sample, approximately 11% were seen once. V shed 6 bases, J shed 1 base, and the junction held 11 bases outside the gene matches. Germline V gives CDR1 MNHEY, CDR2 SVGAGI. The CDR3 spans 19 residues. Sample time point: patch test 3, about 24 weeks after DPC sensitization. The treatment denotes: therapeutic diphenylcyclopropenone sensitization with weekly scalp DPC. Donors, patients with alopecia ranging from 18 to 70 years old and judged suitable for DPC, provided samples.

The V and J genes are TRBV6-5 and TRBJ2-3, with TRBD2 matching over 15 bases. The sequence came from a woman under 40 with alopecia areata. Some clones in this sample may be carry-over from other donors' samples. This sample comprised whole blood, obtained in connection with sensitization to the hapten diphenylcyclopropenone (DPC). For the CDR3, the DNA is TGTGCCAGCAGGGGACTAGCGGGAGGCCTCTCAGGAGGCACAGATACGCAGTATTTT. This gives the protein CASRGLAGGLSGGTDTQYF.